The 4 T cell receptor beta chains below come from one sample, sequenced in a study of OX40 agonist ivuxolimab in advanced cancers. Data came from immunoSEQ multiplex PCR; TCRdb stores just in-frame clones and leaves some out. The sample includes around 65,000 clones, approximately 89% of them seen just once. The specimen comprised CD4+ or CD8+ T cells sorted from blood, sampled in a trial of the OX40 agonist ivuxolimab. These receptors all stem from an adult with an advanced solid tumor such as melanoma, head and neck, liver or kidney cancer.

The chain carries TRBV4-3 and TRBJ1-2; 8 nucleotides line up with TRBD1. CDR3 size: 16 residues. Germline CDR1 is LGHNA and CDR2 is YSLEER. With 2 bases clipped from V and 5 bases from J, the junction kept 10 bases outside the gene matches. The CDR3 DNA sequence: TGCGCCAGCAGCCAAAATATACAGGGGGGAGCATATGGCTACACCTTC. Translated, it gives CASSQNIQGGAYGYTF.

This clone was seen only a few times. The chain employs TRBV19 and TRBJ1-2, with D possibly matching TRBD1 (5 bases). Trimming cost V 11 bases and J 3 bases, with 13 bases left between them. Germline CDR1 LNHDA, CDR2 SQIVND (reference sequence). This CDR3 comprises 12 residues. In DNA form, the CDR3 reads TGTGCCTCGAGGGGAGGGCACTATGGCTACACCTTC. Its translation: CASRGGHYGYTF.

The chain links TRBV5-6 to TRBJ1-2; D unresolved. V was shortened by 1 base and J by 4 bases, with 8 bases between the two germline ends. This CDR3 has 13 amino acids. Germline CDR1 SGHDT, CDR2 YYEEEE. CDR3 DNA sequence: TGTGCCAGCAGCTTGTTAGGGTTCTATGGCTACACCTTC. Amino acid sequence: CASSLLGFYGYTF.

The V call is TRBV27, the J call TRBJ2-7; 8 bases line up with TRBD1. Per the germline V gene, CDR1 is MNHEY and CDR2 is SMNVEV (reference sequence). This CDR3 is 12 amino acids long. Trimming took 8 bases from V and 6 from J; bases not matched to a gene: 6. The CDR3 protein is CASRQGRSEQYF. In DNA, the CDR3 is TGTGCCAGCCGACAGGGGCGGAGCGAGCAGTACTTC.